This T cell receptor (beta chain) is drawn from a study of regulatory T cells in long-lasting Graves disease. Broader study findings: Segments TRBV28, TRBJ1-2 and TRBJ2-5 showed preferential usage in persistent disease.

Comment on this clonotype: Its antigen is as yet unknown.

Time point described: persistent/refractory GD, antithyroid drugs over 5 years with positive TRAb. Construction of the TCR library relied on RNA isolated from PBMCs. In each case, Graves' disease was diagnosed per American Thyroid Association guidelines. V was trimmed by 5 bases and J by 4 bases, leaving 9 bases between them. Germline V CDR1 and CDR2: MNHNS, SASEGT. This CDR3 contains 13 residues. For TCR beta, libraries came from iRepertoire HTBI primers and Arm-PCR of CDR3 regions. TCRdb re-called the multiplex PCR reads through MiXCR, storing one row per CDR3 protein. Among about 660,000 distinct CDR3 sequences listed, approximately 29% were seen once.

This clonotype originated in a female donor with Graves disease. V is TRBV6-1 and J is TRBJ1-5, with D possibly being TRBD1 (5 bases). The sample was peripheral blood mononuclear cells (PBMCs), taken when the disease was refractory, from a patient treated with antithyroid drugs. CDR3 sequence: CASSRQLNQPQHF. The DNA of the CDR3 is TGTGCCAGCAGTCGACAGTTAAATCAGCCCCAGCATTTT.